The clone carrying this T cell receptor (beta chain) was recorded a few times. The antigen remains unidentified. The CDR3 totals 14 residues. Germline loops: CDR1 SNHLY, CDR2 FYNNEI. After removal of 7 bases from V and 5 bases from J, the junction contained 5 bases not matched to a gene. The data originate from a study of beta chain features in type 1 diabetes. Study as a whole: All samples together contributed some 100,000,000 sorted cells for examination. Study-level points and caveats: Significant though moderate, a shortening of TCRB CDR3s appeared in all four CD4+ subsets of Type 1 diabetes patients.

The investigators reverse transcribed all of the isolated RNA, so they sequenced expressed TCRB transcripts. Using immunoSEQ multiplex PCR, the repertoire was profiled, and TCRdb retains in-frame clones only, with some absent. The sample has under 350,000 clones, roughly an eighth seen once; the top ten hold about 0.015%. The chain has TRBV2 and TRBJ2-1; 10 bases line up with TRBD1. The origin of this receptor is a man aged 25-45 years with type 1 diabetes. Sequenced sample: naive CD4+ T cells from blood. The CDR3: CASTRQGANNEQFF. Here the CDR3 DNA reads TGTGCCAGCACCCGACAGGGGGCGAACAATGAGCAGTTCTTC.